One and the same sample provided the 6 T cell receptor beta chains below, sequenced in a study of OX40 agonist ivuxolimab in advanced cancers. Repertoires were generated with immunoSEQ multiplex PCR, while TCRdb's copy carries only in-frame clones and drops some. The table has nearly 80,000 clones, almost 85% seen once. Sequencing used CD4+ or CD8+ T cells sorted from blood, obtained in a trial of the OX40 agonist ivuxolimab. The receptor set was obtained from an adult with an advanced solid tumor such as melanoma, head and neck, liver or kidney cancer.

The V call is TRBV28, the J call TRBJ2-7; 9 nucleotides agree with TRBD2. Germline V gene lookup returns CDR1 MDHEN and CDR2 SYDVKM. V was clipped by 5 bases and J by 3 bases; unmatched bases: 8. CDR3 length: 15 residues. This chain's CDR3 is CASSPAGTSYYEQYF. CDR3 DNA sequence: TGTGCCAGCAGTCCCGCGGGGACTAGCTACTACGAGCAGTACTTC.

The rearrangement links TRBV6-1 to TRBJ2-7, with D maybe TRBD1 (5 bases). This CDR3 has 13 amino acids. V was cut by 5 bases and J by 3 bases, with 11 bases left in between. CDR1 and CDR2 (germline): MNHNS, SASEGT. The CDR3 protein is CASSRQIFYEQYF. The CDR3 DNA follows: TGTGCCAGCAGTAGACAGATTTTCTACGAGCAGTACTTC.

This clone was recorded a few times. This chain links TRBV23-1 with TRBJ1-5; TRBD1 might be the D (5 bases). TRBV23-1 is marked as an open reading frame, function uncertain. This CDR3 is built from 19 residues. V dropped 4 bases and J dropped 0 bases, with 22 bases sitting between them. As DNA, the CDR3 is TGCGCCAGCAGTCTCCGGGACCGACCTTACTTATATAGCAATCAGCCCCAGCATTTT. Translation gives CASSLRDRPYLYSNQPQHF.

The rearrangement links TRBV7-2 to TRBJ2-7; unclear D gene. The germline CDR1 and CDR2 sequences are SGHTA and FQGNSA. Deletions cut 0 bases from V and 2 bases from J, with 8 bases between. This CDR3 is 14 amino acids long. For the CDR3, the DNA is TGTGCCAGCAGCTTAGCACGGCTGGCCTACGAGCAGTACTTC. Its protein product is CASSLARLAYEQYF.

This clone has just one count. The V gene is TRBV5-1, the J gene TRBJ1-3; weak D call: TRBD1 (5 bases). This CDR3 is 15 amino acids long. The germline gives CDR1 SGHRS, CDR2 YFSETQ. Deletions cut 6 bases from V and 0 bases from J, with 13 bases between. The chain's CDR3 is CASTLDGASGNTIYF. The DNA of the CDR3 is TGCGCCAGCACCCTTGACGGGGCCTCTGGAAACACCATATATTTT.

The CDR3 spells CASSFGQGEGVYGYTF. The CDR3 bases are TGTGCCAGCAGCTTCGGACAGGGCGAGGGGGTCTATGGCTACACCTTC. The chain has TRBV7-9 and TRBJ1-2; 8 bases match TRBD1. V trimming: 3 bases; J trimming: 4 bases; junction bases outside the gene matches: 10. This CDR3 is built from 16 residues. The germline gives CDR1 SEHNR, CDR2 FQNEAQ (reference sequence).